The 20 T cell receptor beta chains below all came from one sample that was sequenced in a study of blood T cell repertoires in COVID-19. Profiling relied on immunoSEQ multiplex PCR, and the TCRdb table lists in-frame clones only, not all of them. Counted here are around 180,000 clones, roughly 77% occurring once; the ten biggest clones make up about 7%. Sequenced: peripheral blood. These receptors all come from a man in his 70s with active or convalescent COVID-19.

Of note for this clone: An end of the junction differs from the germline gene, which may be a read error. This chain uses TRBV2 with TRBJ1-1; 9 positions agree with TRBD1. The CDR3 is made up of 17 amino acids. Per the germline V gene, CDR1 is SNHLY and CDR2 is FYNNEI. The CDR3 spells CASSSSGTGLMKTEAFF. The CDR3 bases are TGTGCCAGCAGTTCTTCTGGGACAGGGTTGATGAAAACTGAAGCTTTCTTT.

The rearrangement joins TRBV6-5 to TRBJ1-5; D might be TRBD1 (6 bases). Germline CDR1 and CDR2: MNHEY and SVGAGI. This CDR3 is 14 amino acids long. Trimming took off 6 bases at V and 6 bases at J, with 15 bases between the two ends. CDR3 in amino acids: CASRRQGKSQPQHF. DNA for the CDR3: TGTGCCAGCAGGCGGCAGGGGAAAAGTCAGCCCCAGCATTTT.

In DNA, the CDR3 is TGTGCCAGTAGGGTTACAGGGGGTGGAAGCAATCAGCCCCAGCATTTT. Residues: CASRVTGGGSNQPQHF. The chain uses TRBV19 and TRBJ1-5, with 8 bases matching TRBD1. The CDR3 extends over 16 amino acids. In germline, CDR1 is LNHDA, CDR2 SQIVND (reference sequence). With V trimmed by 6 bases and J by 1 base, 8 bases remained unmatched.

This chain joins TRBV12-3 or TRBV12-4 and TRBJ1-5, with D hard to call. The length of the CDR3 is 12 residues. Trimming pared 7 bases from V and 2 bases from J, leaving 6 bases between. This CDR3 is CASTVGNQPQHF. Written as DNA, the CDR3 is TGTGCCAGCACTGTCGGCAATCAGCCCCAGCATTTT.

V usage is TRBV18 and J usage is TRBJ1-3, with TRBD1 matching 8 bases. Trimming took 2 bases from V and 4 from J; bases not matched to a gene: 4. In germline, CDR1 is KGHSH, CDR2 LQKENI. This CDR3 contains 15 residues. The CDR3 bases are TGTGCCAGCTCACCAAGTGGACAGGGCGGAAACACCATATATTTT. The encoded protein is CASSPSGQGGNTIYF.

This clone was detected only once. The J gene is TRBJ2-4, the V gene TRBV2; 12 nucleotides line up with TRBD1. V lost 8 bases and J lost 14; bases outside the gene matches: 13. This CDR3 has 14 amino acids. Germline lookup yields CDR1 SNHLY and CDR2 FYNNEI. CDR3 in DNA: TGTGCCAGCGGCACCGGGACAGGGGGCGACTCCAAGTACTTC. Its protein is CASGTGTGGDSKYF.

V is TRBV6-5 and J is TRBJ1-2; tentative D call: TRBD1 (6 bases). From germline, CDR1 is MNHEY and CDR2 SVGAGI. V was clipped by 6 bases and J by 3 bases, with 17 bases between them. The CDR3 runs to 15 residues. CDR3 in amino acids: CASRSGTTRDYGYTF. In nucleotides, the CDR3 is TGTGCCAGCAGATCCGGGACAACGAGAGACTATGGCTACACCTTC.

This sequence joins TRBV7-2 and TRBJ1-3, with unresolved D. CDR1 and CDR2 from the germline V gene are SGHTA and FQGNSA. With 3 bases removed from V and 5 bases from J, the gap between germline ends came to 17 bases. The CDR3 is 16 residues long. The DNA of the CDR3 is TGTGCCAGCAGCTTTAGTCCGGTCGTGCGCCGAAACACCATATATTTT. Protein product: CASSFSPVVRRNTIYF.

The chain combines TRBV2 with TRBJ2-5; 11 bases are a match to TRBD2. With 8 bases clipped from V and 1 base from J, the junction kept 12 bases outside the gene matches. The length of the CDR3 is 17 residues. The V gene's germline CDR1 is SNHLY and CDR2 FYNNEI. The CDR3 bases are TGTGCCAGCGAGAAACAACCGGGACTAGCGGCCCAAGAGACCCAGTACTTC. This sequence encodes CASEKQPGLAAQETQYF. The whole variable domain, filled in from reference TRBV2 and TRBJ2-5, reads EPEVTQTPSHQVTQMGQEVILRCVPISNHLYFYWYRQILGQKVEFLVSFYNNEISEKSEIFDDQFSVERPDGSNFTLKIRSTKLEDSAMYFCASEKQPGLAAQETQYFGPGTRLLVL.

The chain couples TRBV2 to TRBJ1-6, with D perhaps TRBD1 (6 bases). Germline V gene data show CDR1 as SNHLY and CDR2 as FYNNEI. V lost 6 bases to trimming and J lost 8 bases, with 11 bases between them. The CDR3 runs 13 residues. This CDR3 is CASRRQEDSPLHF. CDR3 coding DNA: TGTGCCAGCAGACGACAGGAAGATTCACCCCTCCACTTT.

The table lists this clone with a few counts. The chain is built from TRBV5-5 and TRBJ1-5; possible D gene TRBD1, 6 bases. Germline lookup yields CDR1 SGHKS and CDR2 YYEKEE (reference sequence). Trimming left V 0 bases short and J 5 bases short, with 12 bases between. The CDR3 loop spans 15 amino acids. CDR3 sequence: CASSLDRVGYQPQHF. The DNA of the CDR3 is TGTGCCAGCAGCTTGGACAGGGTGGGGTATCAGCCCCAGCATTTT.

This rearrangement joins TRBV18 to TRBJ2-1; TRBD1 aligns across 9 bases. The junction had 8 bases not matched to a gene; V was cut back by 2 bases and J by 9 bases. Germline assignment: CDR1 KGHSH and CDR2 LQKENI. The CDR3 spans 15 residues. The CDR3 here is CASSPGTGPFGEQFF. The DNA for the CDR3 is TGTGCCAGCTCACCAGGGACAGGGCCCTTTGGTGAGCAGTTCTTC.

This clone was seen more than once but under ten times. The gene calls are TRBV6-2 or TRBV6-3 and TRBJ2-5; possible D gene TRBD1, 6 bases. There are 14 residues in the CDR3. CDR1 and CDR2 (germline): MNHEY, SVGEGT. V was clipped by 5 bases and J by 2 bases, with 12 bases between them. The CDR3 is CASSPLTGQETQYF. CDR3 DNA: TGTGCCAGCAGTCCCCTAACAGGGCAAGAGACCCAGTACTTC.

The rearrangement links TRBV7-9 to TRBJ1-4; 8 bases are shared with TRBD1. With 5 bases clipped from V and 10 bases from J, the junction kept 6 bases outside the gene matches. The CDR3 spans 13 residues. Germline CDR1 and CDR2: SEHNR and FQNEAQ (reference sequence). This CDR3 reads CASSQGAMGKLFF. Here the CDR3 DNA reads TGTGCCAGCAGCCAGGGGGCGATGGGAAAACTGTTTTTT.

This rearrangement joins TRBV7-2 to TRBJ2-6; D is unresolved. The CDR3 consists of 16 residues. Looked up from germline, CDR1 is SGHTA and CDR2 is FQGNSA. Trimming left V 1 base short and J 2 bases short, with 9 bases between. CDR3 protein: CASSLGSRAGANVLTF. The CDR3, as DNA: TGTGCCAGCAGCTTAGGGTCTCGGGCTGGGGCCAACGTCCTGACTTTC.

This chain joins TRBV3-1 (or the pseudogene TRBV3-2) and TRBJ2-7, with 7 nucleotides matching TRBD1. V lost 3 bases, J lost 0 bases, and 2 bases stayed unmatched. Per the germline V gene, CDR1 is LGHDT and CDR2 is YNNKEL (reference sequence). CDR3 length: 14 amino acids. The CDR3 is CASSQTGSSYEQYF. The CDR3 region has the DNA TGTGCCAGCAGCCAGACAGGGAGCTCCTACGAGCAGTACTTC.

The V and J genes are TRBV28 and TRBJ1-2; maybe TRBD1 (6 bases). The germline V and J ends were trimmed by 5 bases and 8 bases, with 18 bases remaining between them. CDR1 and CDR2 from the germline V gene are MDHEN and SYDVKM. CDR3 size: 14 residues. The CDR3 sequence: CASSLFQQGSGYTF. Here the CDR3 DNA reads TGTGCCAGCAGTCTATTCCAACAGGGCAGCGGCTACACCTTC.

The chain links TRBV5-1 to TRBJ1-2; D unclear. This CDR3 spans 15 amino acids. V dropped 1 base and J dropped 6 bases, with 16 bases sitting between them. The germline CDR1 and CDR2 sequences are SGHRS and YFSETQ. CDR3 bases: TGCGCCAGCAGCTTGCGGGGTGTCGACTCTCATGGCTACACCTTC. It is translated as CASSLRGVDSHGYTF.

J is TRBJ2-2 and V is TRBV14; 8 bases align to TRBD1. Germline loops: CDR1 SGHDN, CDR2 FVKESK. Unmatched junction bases numbered 8, after V lost 0 bases and J lost 2 bases. CDR3 length: 18 residues. CDR3 sequence: CASSQDLRTGRNTGELFF. Written as DNA, the CDR3 is TGTGCCAGCAGCCAAGACTTAAGGACAGGGCGTAACACCGGGGAGCTGTTTTTT.

The chain employs TRBV9 and TRBJ2-1, with D possibly TRBD2 on 5 matching bases. The CDR3 covers 18 residues. V was trimmed by 4 bases and J by 2 bases, leaving 22 bases between them. In germline, CDR1 is SGDLS, CDR2 YYNGEE. The CDR3 loop is CASSPSPSYGITYNEQFF. The CDR3 DNA is TGTGCCAGCAGCCCTTCCCCCTCTTACGGGATTACCTACAATGAGCAGTTCTTC.